Following are 14 T cell receptor beta chains from one sample sequenced in a study of blood T cell repertoires in COVID-19. TCRdb keeps only in-frame clones here, not all; method: immunoSEQ multiplex PCR. The sample holds 400,000 to 450,000 clones, 75% to 90% seen once. The sample was PBMCs or T cells enriched from blood (not recorded which). Source of these receptors: a man aged 30 to 45 who had recovered from COVID-19.

This rearrangement joins TRBV2 to TRBJ1-2; no clear D gene. The CDR3 loop spans 13 amino acids. Trimming left V 7 bases short and J 7 bases short, with 16 bases between. CDR1 is SNHLY, CDR2 FYNNEI, per germline. The CDR3 region has the DNA TGTGCCAGCATGGCCTCTCAAATTTTTGGCTACACCTTC. Residues: CASMASQIFGYTF.

The J gene is TRBJ1-2, the V gene TRBV12-3 or TRBV12-4, with D perhaps matching TRBD1 (6 bases). Trimming removed 6 bases at V and 2 bases at J, with 10 bases between. There are 13 residues in the CDR3. This CDR3 reads CASRLTGNYGYTF. Here the CDR3 DNA reads TGTGCCAGCAGATTGACAGGAAACTATGGCTACACCTTC.

CDR3 coding DNA: TGCGCCAGCAGTGACAGGGCTCGTAATTCACCCCTCCACTTT. Residues: CASSDRARNSPLHF. V usage is TRBV10-2 and J usage is TRBJ1-6, with D perhaps matching TRBD1 (5 bases). The CDR3 has 14 residues. Germline CDR1 reads WSHSY; CDR2 reads SAAADI. V lost 3 bases, J lost 6 bases, and 9 bases lay in between.

The J gene is TRBJ1-2, the V gene TRBV5-5, with 7 positions matching TRBD1. With V trimmed by 0 bases and J by 6 bases, 5 bases remained unmatched. The germline CDR1 and CDR2 sequences are SGHKS and YYEKEE (reference sequence). This CDR3 is built from 14 residues. CDR3 residues: CASSLGFTGDGYTF. CDR3 coding DNA: TGTGCCAGCAGCTTGGGGTTCACAGGGGATGGCTACACCTTC.

This chain connects TRBV13 to TRBJ2-1, with 11 bases identical to TRBD2. The length of the CDR3 is 19 residues. J gave up 0 bases and V 4 bases, and 11 bases lay outside the gene matches. CDR1 is PRHDT and CDR2 is FYEKMQ in the germline V gene (reference sequence). Written as DNA, the CDR3 is TGTGCCAGCAGCTCTCATGAGCTAGCGGGAGGAAACTCCTACAATGAGCAGTTCTTC. It translates to CASSSHELAGGNSYNEQFF.

V usage is TRBV7-9 and J usage is TRBJ2-6, with a weak D call TRBD1 (5 bases). Trimming removed 1 base at V and 12 bases at J, with 10 bases between. This CDR3 has 13 amino acids. CDR1 and CDR2 from the germline V gene are SEHNR and FQNEAQ (reference sequence). This CDR3 is CASSLVDSPVLTF. The CDR3, as DNA: TGTGCCAGCAGCTTAGTCGACAGTCCCGTCCTGACTTTC.

This chain links TRBV3-1 (or the pseudogene TRBV3-2) with TRBJ2-2; D gene uncertain. Germline CDR1 LGHDT, CDR2 YNNKEL (reference sequence). CDR3 length: 16 residues. V lost 0 bases and J lost 6, with 14 bases in between. CDR3 loop: CASSQDLYSGSGELFF. CDR3 in DNA: TGTGCCAGCAGCCAAGATTTGTACTCCGGGTCCGGGGAGCTGTTTTTT.

This chain uses TRBV4-2 with TRBJ2-5; possible D gene TRBD2, 6 bases. Trimming cost V 1 base and J 3 bases, with 9 bases left between them. The CDR3 covers 14 residues. CDR1 is LGHNA and CDR2 is YNFKEQ in the germline V gene. The chain's CDR3 is CASSQGRGKETQYF. As DNA, the CDR3 is TGTGCCAGCAGCCAAGGGAGGGGAAAAGAGACCCAGTACTTC.

This rearrangement joins TRBV29-1 to TRBJ2-1; D possibly corresponds to TRBD1 (6 bases). Germline lookup yields CDR1 SQVTM and CDR2 ANQGSEA. The CDR3 spans 13 residues. The V gene lost 4 bases and the J gene lost 9 bases, with 16 bases spanning the gap. The CDR3: CSVGPQGVGEQFF. For the CDR3, the DNA is TGCAGCGTTGGCCCACAGGGCGTGGGTGAGCAGTTCTTC.

This chain connects TRBV7-8 to TRBJ1-2; D may be TRBD1 (5 bases). V lost 2 bases and J 2 bases, leaving 12 bases between the germline ends. From germline, CDR1 is SGHVS and CDR2 FQNEAQ. The CDR3 has 15 amino acids. The CDR3 nucleotides read TGTGCCAGCAGCTTAATTGGGGCGGGGAACTATGGCTACACCTTC. Translated, it gives CASSLIGAGNYGYTF.

The chain couples TRBV28 to TRBJ1-2; the match to TRBD1 covers 9 bases. Germline trimming cut 6 bases from V and 7 bases from J; bases unmatched to any gene: 9. Germline CDR1 is MDHEN and CDR2 is SYDVKM. CDR3 length: 14 amino acids. CDR3 DNA: TGTGCCAGCAGCCTGCGGGACAGGGCGTCTGGCTACACCTTC. Protein product: CASSLRDRASGYTF.

The rearrangement uses TRBV28 and TRBJ1-2, with D perhaps TRBD1 (6 bases). This CDR3 has 14 amino acids. V shed 8 bases and J shed 5 bases, with 18 bases lying between them. Germline lookup yields CDR1 MDHEN and CDR2 SYDVKM. As DNA, the CDR3 is TGTGCCAGCCTCCAAACCGGGACACCTTATGGCTACACCTTC. Residues: CASLQTGTPYGYTF.

V usage is TRBV19 and J usage is TRBJ1-5; TRBD1 agrees at 9 bases. Germline loops: CDR1 LNHDA, CDR2 SQIVND (reference sequence). The CDR3 contains 16 residues. V gave up 2 bases and J gave up 7 bases; unmatched junction bases: 9. CDR3 residues: CASSILDRGARQPQHF. The CDR3 nucleotides are TGTGCCAGTAGTATATTGGACAGGGGAGCGAGGCAGCCCCAGCATTTT.

The chain links TRBV5-6 to TRBJ2-1; D is unresolved. This CDR3 region has 15 residues. Germline V gene lookup returns CDR1 SGHDT and CDR2 YYEEEE. V was pared by 1 base and J by 5 bases, with 13 bases between. DNA of the CDR3: TGTGCCAGCAGCTTGAGCCTGGAGCGCCACAATGAGCAGTTCTTC. Its translation is CASSLSLERHNEQFF. The full variable domain, rest sourced from reference TRBV5-6 and TRBJ2-1, is DAGVTQSPTHLIKTRGQQVTLRCSPKSGHDTVSWYQQALGQGPQFIFQYYEEEERQRGNFPDRFSGHQFPNYSSELNVNALLLGDSALYLCASSLSLERHNEQFFGPGTRLTVL.